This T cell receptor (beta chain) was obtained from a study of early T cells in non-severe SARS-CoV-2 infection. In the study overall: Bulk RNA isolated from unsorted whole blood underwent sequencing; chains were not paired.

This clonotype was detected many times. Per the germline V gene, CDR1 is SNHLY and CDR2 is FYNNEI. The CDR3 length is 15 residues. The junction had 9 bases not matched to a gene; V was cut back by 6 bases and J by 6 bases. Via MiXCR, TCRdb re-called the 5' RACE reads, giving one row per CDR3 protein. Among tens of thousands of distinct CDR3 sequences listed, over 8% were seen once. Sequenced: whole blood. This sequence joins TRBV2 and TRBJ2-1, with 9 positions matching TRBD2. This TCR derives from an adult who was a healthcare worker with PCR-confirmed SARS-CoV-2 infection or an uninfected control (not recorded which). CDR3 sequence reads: CASRAGTSPLNEQFF. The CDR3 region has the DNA TGTGCCAGCAGAGCCGGGACTAGCCCCCTCAATGAGCAGTTCTTC.